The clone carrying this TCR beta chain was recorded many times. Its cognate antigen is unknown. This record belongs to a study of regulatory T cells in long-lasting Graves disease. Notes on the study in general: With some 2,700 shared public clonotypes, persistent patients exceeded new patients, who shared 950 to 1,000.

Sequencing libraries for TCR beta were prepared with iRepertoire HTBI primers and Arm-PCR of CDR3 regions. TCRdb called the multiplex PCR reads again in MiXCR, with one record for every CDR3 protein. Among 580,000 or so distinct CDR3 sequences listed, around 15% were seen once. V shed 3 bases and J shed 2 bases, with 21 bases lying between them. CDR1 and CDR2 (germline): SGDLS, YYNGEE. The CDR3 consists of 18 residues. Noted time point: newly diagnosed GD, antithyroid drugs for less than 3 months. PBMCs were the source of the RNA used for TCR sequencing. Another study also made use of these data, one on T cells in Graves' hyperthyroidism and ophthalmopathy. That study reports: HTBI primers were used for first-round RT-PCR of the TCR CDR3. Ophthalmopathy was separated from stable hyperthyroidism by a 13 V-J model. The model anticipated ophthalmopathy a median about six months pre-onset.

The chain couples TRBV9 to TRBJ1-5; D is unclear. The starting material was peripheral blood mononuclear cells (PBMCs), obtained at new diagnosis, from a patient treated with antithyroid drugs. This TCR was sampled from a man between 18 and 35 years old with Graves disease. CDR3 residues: CASSGSRGPRCGNQPQHF. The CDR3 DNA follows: TGTGCCAGCAGCGGATCTAGAGGGCCTCGATGTGGCAATCAGCCCCAGCATTTT.